One and the same sample provided the 8 T cell receptor beta chains below, sequenced in a study of blood T cell repertoires in COVID-19. Sequencing used immunoSEQ multiplex PCR; TCRdb keeps in-frame clones, though not all of them. Of roughly 150,000 clones in the sample, 89% were seen once. The sample taken for sequencing was peripheral blood. These receptors came from a man in his sixties with acute or convalescent COVID-19.

This chain uses TRBV4-1 with TRBJ1-5; 10 positions match TRBD1. Per the germline V gene, CDR1 is MGHRA and CDR2 is YSYEKL. This CDR3 is 15 amino acids long. The V segment lost 4 bases and the J segment 6 bases; nucleotides outside the gene matches: 6. The CDR3 here is CASSLDRGFGQPQHF. Here the CDR3 DNA reads TGCGCCAGCAGCCTGGACAGGGGGTTTGGTCAGCCCCAGCATTTT.

V usage is TRBV5-8 and J usage is TRBJ1-2, with D tentatively TRBD1 (5 bases). This CDR3 spans 18 amino acids. CDR1 and CDR2 (germline): SGHTS, YDEGEE. The ends were cut back, 1 base at V and 6 bases at J, with 25 bases in the middle. The CDR3 region has the DNA TGTGCCAGCAGCTTGATGCGGGGCGGTTGGGAAAGCGACAATGGCTACACCTTC. This sequence encodes CASSLMRGGWESDNGYTF.

The rearrangement joins TRBV18 to TRBJ1-2; 7 positions agree with TRBD1. With 3 bases clipped from V and 7 bases from J, the junction kept 17 bases outside the gene matches. The CDR3 runs to 17 residues. The germline CDR1 and CDR2 sequences are KGHSH and LQKENI. CDR3 sequence: CASSPLSPRQGGFGYTF. The CDR3 DNA reads TGTGCCAGCTCACCGCTATCACCCCGACAGGGCGGATTTGGCTACACCTTC.

Here the CDR3 reads CASSDKPPIQGAVRSEAFF. The CDR3 DNA reads TGTGCCAGCAGTGACAAGCCCCCTATTCAGGGGGCGGTTAGGTCTGAAGCTTTCTTT. The chain has TRBV9 and TRBJ1-1; 8 bases fit TRBD1. Looked up from germline, CDR1 is SGDLS and CDR2 is YYNGEE. Trimming removed 5 bases from V and 6 bases from J; junction bases left unmatched: 24. This CDR3 spans 19 amino acids.

There are a few counts of this clone. The chain employs TRBV19 and TRBJ1-2; no clear D. Per germline, CDR1 LNHDA and CDR2 SQIVND (reference sequence). The V end lost 8 bases, the J end lost 5 bases, and 15 bases lay between the germline ends. The CDR3 sequence is 13 residues long. The chain's CDR3 is CASQSGPTYGYTF. CDR3 in DNA: TGTGCCAGTCAATCTGGGCCTACATATGGCTACACCTTC.

The chain employs TRBV5-1 and TRBJ2-7; 9 positions agree with TRBD1. The CDR3 sequence is 16 residues long. Germline trimming cut 1 base from V and 2 bases from J; bases unmatched to any gene: 7. Germline V gives CDR1 SGHRS, CDR2 YFSETQ. The CDR3 nucleotides are TGCGCCAGCAGCTTGTCTCGGGGACAGGGAACCTACGAGCAGTACTTC. Translating it yields CASSLSRGQGTYEQYF.

The chain recombines TRBV19 with TRBJ1-6; 12 positions agree with TRBD1. The V segment lost 6 bases and the J segment 7 bases; nucleotides outside the gene matches: 7. This CDR3 is built from 16 residues. CDR1 is LNHDA, CDR2 SQIVND, per germline (reference sequence). CDR3 protein: CASSGDRGRRNSPLHF. The CDR3 DNA reads TGTGCCAGTAGCGGGGACAGGGGGCGTCGGAATTCACCCCTCCACTTT.

In this sample, this clone turned up once. This chain joins TRBV18 and TRBJ2-1; 7 nucleotides agree with TRBD1. Germline CDR1 KGHSH, CDR2 LQKENI. There are 14 residues in the CDR3. V gave up 3 bases and J gave up 12 bases; unmatched junction bases: 11. CDR3 protein: CASSPRQGEQRQFF. Here the CDR3 DNA reads TGTGCCAGCTCACCTCGGCAGGGGGAACAGAGGCAGTTCTTC. Full variable domain (missing parts from reference TRBV18 and TRBJ2-1): NAGVMQNPRHLVRRRGQEARLRCSPMKGHSHVYWYRQLPEEGLKFMVYLQKENIIDESGMPKERFSAEFPKEGPSILRIQQVVRGDSAAYFCASSPRQGEQRQFFGPGTRLTVL.